These 31 T cell receptor beta chains were sequenced from one sample in a study of cytomegalovirus exposure and HLA in healthy donors. Primers included in the PCR were 60 Vbeta and 13 Jbeta primers. The repertoire was sequenced with immunoSEQ multiplex PCR; TCRdb's copy has only in-frame clones and lacks some. The sample lists under 200,000 clones; about 70% were seen once. The sample was PBMCs. The receptors derive from a woman aged 40 to 50 in good health and CMV-seropositive.

The genes are TRBV7-8 and TRBJ1-5; 7 bases are a match to TRBD1. CDR1 is SGHVS and CDR2 is FQNEAQ in the germline V gene. V was clipped by 1 base and J by 6 bases; unmatched bases: 3. This CDR3 is built from 14 residues. Written as DNA, the CDR3 is TGTGCCAGCAGCTTAGATACAGGGGTTCAGCCCCAGCATTTT. This codes for CASSLDTGVQPQHF.

The chain is built from TRBV2 and TRBJ2-7, with a weak D call TRBD1 (6 bases). Looked up from germline, CDR1 is SNHLY and CDR2 is FYNNEI. V lost 5 bases to trimming and J lost 1 base, with 18 bases between them. This CDR3 region has 16 residues. The chain's CDR3 is CASSSNPRTASYEQYF. Here the CDR3 DNA reads TGTGCCAGCAGTTCAAACCCCAGGACAGCGTCCTACGAGCAGTACTTC.

CDR3: CASTPLSRLMNTEAFF. The CDR3 DNA follows: TGCGCCAGCACCCCGCTGAGCAGGCTAATGAACACTGAAGCTTTCTTT. The chain combines TRBV4-1 with TRBJ1-1; D uncertain. The CDR3 covers 16 residues. V shed 7 bases and J shed 0 bases, with 18 bases lying between them. The germline V gene has CDR1 MGHRA and CDR2 YSYEKL.

This sequence joins TRBV7-9 and TRBJ2-5; D is perhaps TRBD2 (5 bases). Per the germline V gene, CDR1 is SEHNR and CDR2 is FQNEAQ (reference sequence). V shed 1 base and J shed 3 bases, with 12 bases lying between them. The CDR3 has 15 residues. The CDR3 loop reads CASSLVGTREETQYF. The CDR3 DNA reads as TGTGCCAGCAGCTTAGTCGGCACGAGGGAAGAGACCCAGTACTTC.

V usage is TRBV19 and J usage is TRBJ1-5, with D hard to call. The germline V gene encodes CDR1 LNHDA and CDR2 SQIVND (reference sequence). V was shortened by 8 bases and J by 0 bases, with 17 bases between the two germline ends. This CDR3 is built from 16 residues. Here the CDR3 reads CASCPSGPYSNQPQHF. The CDR3 DNA is TGTGCCAGTTGCCCGTCAGGTCCGTATAGCAATCAGCCCCAGCATTTT.

The V call is TRBV19, the J call TRBJ1-5; tentative D call: TRBD1 (5 bases). The CDR3 sequence is 16 residues long. The germline CDR1 and CDR2 sequences are LNHDA and SQIVND (reference sequence). Trimming removed 7 bases from V and 0 bases from J, with 16 bases in between. The CDR3 protein is CASTPGRANSNQPQHF. DNA of the CDR3: TGTGCCAGTACCCCGGGCAGGGCCAATAGCAATCAGCCCCAGCATTTT.

This chain joins TRBV5-1 and TRBJ1-1; weak D call: TRBD1 (5 bases). This CDR3 spans 14 amino acids. V lost 3 bases, J lost 1 base, and 10 bases lay in between. CDR1 is SGHRS, CDR2 YFSETQ, per germline. The CDR3 DNA reads as TGCGCCAGCAGCTCCATGACAGCGAACACTGAAGCTTTCTTT. Its translation: CASSSMTANTEAFF.

The chain uses TRBV7-9 and TRBJ2-2; no reliable D call. The germline V gene encodes CDR1 SEHNR and CDR2 FQNEAQ (reference sequence). The CDR3 totals 11 residues. V lost 3 bases to trimming and J lost 7 bases, with 3 bases between them. CDR3 sequence reads: CASSFGGELFF. The CDR3 DNA sequence: TGTGCCAGCAGCTTCGGCGGGGAGCTGTTTTTT.

The chain is built from TRBV4-2 and TRBJ2-2; D unclear. Trimming shortened V by 1 base and J by 6 bases, and 6 bases separated the two germline ends. The CDR3 totals 13 residues. Germline CDR1 is LGHNA and CDR2 is YNFKEQ. The CDR3 protein is CASSQGSSGELFF. The CDR3 DNA sequence: TGTGCCAGCAGCCAAGGGAGCTCCGGGGAGCTGTTTTTT.

The chain couples TRBV19 to TRBJ1-1, with D maybe TRBD1 (6 bases). V was clipped by 3 bases and J by 6 bases, with 11 bases between them. The CDR3 has 13 residues. The germline V gene has CDR1 LNHDA and CDR2 SQIVND (reference sequence). The CDR3 DNA follows: TGTGCCAGTAGTATCTCAGGGGTCCCTGAAGCTTTCTTT. Translated: CASSISGVPEAFF.

V gene TRBV18 combines with J gene TRBJ2-3, with 7 bases aligning to TRBD2. This CDR3 is built from 16 residues. The V segment lost 2 bases and the J segment 0 bases; nucleotides outside the gene matches: 5. In germline, CDR1 is KGHSH, CDR2 LQKENI. CDR3 amino acids: CASSPYASGSTDTQYF. CDR3 DNA sequence: TGTGCCAGCTCACCATATGCTAGCGGAAGCACAGATACGCAGTATTTT. The full variable domain, completed using reference TRBV18 and TRBJ2-3, is NAGVMQNPRHLVRRRGQEARLRCSPMKGHSHVYWYRQLPEEGLKFMVYLQKENIIDESGMPKERFSAEFPKEGPSILRIQQVVRGDSAAYFCASSPYASGSTDTQYFGPGTRLTVL.

This clone was seen once. The chain links TRBV7-8 to TRBJ1-1, with D maybe TRBD1 (6 bases). The length of the CDR3 is 13 residues. The germline CDR1 and CDR2 sequences are SGHVS and FQNEAQ. The V and J ends lost 5 bases and 2 bases respectively, with 9 bases between them. CDR3 sequence reads: CASSADRNTEAFF. The CDR3 DNA sequence: TGTGCCAGCAGCGCGGACAGAAACACTGAAGCTTTCTTT. Variable domain in full (rest from reference TRBV7-8 and TRBJ1-1): GAGVSQSPRYKVAKRGQDVALRCDPISGHVSLFWYQQALGQGPEFLTYFQNEAQLDKSGLPSDRFFAERPEGSVSTLKIQRTQQEDSAVYLCASSADRNTEAFFGQGTRLTVV.

The V and J genes are TRBV2 and TRBJ2-2; D call uncertain. Germline V CDR1 and CDR2: SNHLY, FYNNEI. Trimming removed 8 bases at V and 4 bases at J, with 11 bases between. CDR3 length: 13 residues. The CDR3 loop is CASRGDSTGELFF. The CDR3 bases are TGTGCCAGCCGTGGAGACTCCACCGGGGAGCTGTTTTTT.

This rearrangement joins TRBV5-8 to TRBJ2-3, with 7 bases that match TRBD1. The CDR3 has 15 residues. Germline V CDR1 and CDR2: SGHTS, YDEGEE. The ends lost 4 bases at V and 4 bases at J; junction bases unmatched: 9. The CDR3 DNA follows: TGTGCCAGCAGCCCGGAGTGGCAGGGGGCAGATACGCAGTATTTT. It translates to CASSPEWQGADTQYF.

The rearrangement joins TRBV2 to TRBJ1-5, with 9 bases fitting TRBD1. V shed 4 bases and J 4 bases; nucleotides not matched to a gene: 5. Germline CDR1 reads SNHLY; CDR2 reads FYNNEI. This CDR3 spans 15 amino acids. DNA for the CDR3: TGTGCCAGCAGTGGGAGGGACAGGGCAAATCAGCCCCAGCATTTT. Residues: CASSGRDRANQPQHF. Full variable domain (rest looked up from reference TRBV2 and TRBJ1-5): EPEVTQTPSHQVTQMGQEVILRCVPISNHLYFYWYRQILGQKVEFLVSFYNNEISEKSEIFDDQFSVERPDGSNFTLKIRSTKLEDSAMYFCASSGRDRANQPQHFGDGTRLSIL.

This clone was observed a few times. The chain carries TRBV4-2 and TRBJ2-3, with D maybe TRBD2 (5 bases). Looked up from germline, CDR1 is LGHNA and CDR2 is YNFKEQ. V gave up 0 bases and J gave up 10 bases, with 11 bases separating them. The CDR3 has 13 residues. The CDR3 sequence is CASSQEVKRAQYF. The CDR3 DNA sequence: TGTGCCAGCAGCCAAGAGGTCAAGAGGGCGCAGTATTTT.

The chain uses TRBV28 and TRBJ1-2, with D possibly TRBD1 on 5 matching bases. Germline lookup yields CDR1 MDHEN and CDR2 SYDVKM. Trimming took 5 bases from V and 6 from J, leaving 19 bases between them. The CDR3 is 15 residues long. The DNA for the CDR3 is TGTGCCAGCAGTACGGTGGGGCGCGGCTTTGATGGCTACACCTTC. This sequence encodes CASSTVGRGFDGYTF.

The chain recombines TRBV6-4 with TRBJ2-1; 9 bases agree with TRBD2. The CDR3 extends over 15 amino acids. The V and J ends lost 6 bases and 3 bases, in that order; junction bases with no gene match: 6. Germline CDR1 is MRHNA and CDR2 is SNTAGT. The CDR3 sequence: CASRSIAGDYNEQFF. The CDR3 nucleotides are TGTGCCAGCAGAAGTATAGCGGGGGACTACAATGAGCAGTTCTTC.

DNA of the CDR3: TGTGCCAGCAGCGATATCGGCGAGCAGTACTTC. It codes for CASSDIGEQYF. V and J are TRBV7-8 and TRBJ2-7, with no clear D. Germline V gene sequence: CDR1 SGHVS, CDR2 FQNEAQ. There are 11 residues in the CDR3. Between the trimmed V and J ends, which lost 5 bases and 6 bases, there was a span of 8 bases.

This clone was seen a few times. This chain uses TRBV29-1 with TRBJ2-5; 9 bases are a match to TRBD2. V was clipped by 7 bases and J by 5 bases; unmatched bases: 2. Per germline, CDR1 SQVTM and CDR2 ANQGSEA. This CDR3 comprises 11 residues. The CDR3 DNA reads as TGCAGCGCTGGACTAGCGGAGACCCAGTACTTC. Translation: CSAGLAETQYF.

The chain's CDR3 is CASSVGSGIVEKLFF. CDR3 nucleotide sequence: TGTGCCAGCAGCGTAGGGTCAGGAATTGTTGAAAAACTGTTTTTT. The J gene is TRBJ1-4, the V gene TRBV9; D is undetermined. Germline V CDR1 and CDR2: SGDLS, YYNGEE. Trimming left V 0 bases short and J 7 bases short, with 13 bases between. The CDR3 consists of 15 residues. The entire variable domain, with the rest obtained from reference TRBV9 and TRBJ1-4, is as follows: DSGVTQTPKHLITATGQRVTLRCSPRSGDLSVYWYQQSLDQGLQFLIQYYNGEERAKGNILERFSAQQFPDLHSELNLSSLELGDSALYFCASSVGSGIVEKLFFGSGTQLSVL.

V and J are TRBV14 and TRBJ2-3; D unresolved. Trimming took 0 bases from V and 5 from J, leaving 9 bases between them. In germline, CDR1 is SGHDN, CDR2 FVKESK. The CDR3 consists of 14 residues. The CDR3 coding sequence is TGTGCCAGCAGCCAAGACCCTCCTTTAGATACGCAGTATTTT. Protein sequence: CASSQDPPLDTQYF.

The chain has TRBV7-9 and TRBJ2-2; TRBD1 matches 7 bases. V lost 2 bases and J lost 4; bases outside the gene matches: 4. Per germline, CDR1 SEHNR and CDR2 FQNEAQ (reference sequence). This CDR3 is built from 15 residues. CDR3 nucleotides: TGTGCCAGCAGCTTAAAACAGGGGAGCACCGGGGAGCTGTTTTTT. This gives the protein CASSLKQGSTGELFF.

This chain connects TRBV11-2 to TRBJ2-1; 12 nucleotides match TRBD1. The CDR3 length is 17 residues. From germline, CDR1 is SGHAT and CDR2 FQNNGV. V shed 0 bases and J 5 bases; nucleotides not matched to a gene: 5. The CDR3: CASSLDRGQGANNEQFF. Here the CDR3 DNA reads TGTGCCAGCAGCTTAGATCGGGGACAGGGGGCCAACAATGAGCAGTTCTTC.

The V gene is TRBV5-8, the J gene TRBJ2-3; D call uncertain. The CDR3 covers 12 residues. Per the germline V gene, CDR1 is SGHTS and CDR2 is YDEGEE. Trimming removed 0 bases at V and 5 bases at J, with 4 bases between. CDR3 in DNA: TGTGCCAGCAGCTTGGGCGGAGATACGCAGTATTTT. Its translation: CASSLGGDTQYF.

The chain combines TRBV5-5 with TRBJ1-5; a weak D match, TRBD1 (5 bases). The CDR3 runs 17 residues. In germline, CDR1 is SGHKS, CDR2 YYEKEE (reference sequence). Trimming cost V 3 bases and J 6 bases, with 22 bases left between them. The CDR3 coding sequence is TGTGCCAGCAGCTCCCACTGGTTGGCCCAAAGGGGTCAGCCCCAGCATTTT. Amino acids: CASSSHWLAQRGQPQHF.

This chain uses TRBV9 with TRBJ2-3, with 9 bases identical to TRBD2. Germline V gene lookup returns CDR1 SGDLS and CDR2 YYNGEE. The CDR3 length is 17 residues. J gave up 2 bases and V 0 bases, and 7 bases lay outside the gene matches. This CDR3 is CASSVARLAVTTDTQYF. CDR3 sequence (DNA): TGTGCCAGCAGCGTAGCCCGACTAGCGGTGACCACAGATACGCAGTATTTT.

The gene calls are TRBV11-2 and TRBJ2-7; D gene uncertain. CDR3 length: 14 residues. Trimming stripped 0 bases from V and 6 bases from J, with 12 bases between. The germline CDR1 and CDR2 sequences are SGHAT and FQNNGV. CDR3 sequence (DNA): TGTGCCAGCAGCTTAGAATATATGTTCGGCGAGCAGTACTTC. Translated, it gives CASSLEYMFGEQYF.

The chain combines TRBV6-1 with TRBJ2-1, with 8 bases identical to TRBD1. Losses at the gene ends were 8 bases for V and 4 bases for J; bases not matched to a gene: 10. Germline CDR1 MNHNS, CDR2 SASEGT. The CDR3 has 15 amino acids. CDR3 protein: CASQEQGGLYNEQFF. CDR3 sequence (DNA): TGTGCCAGCCAGGAACAGGGGGGCTTATACAATGAGCAGTTCTTC.

The chain couples TRBV7-3 to TRBJ2-2; D is uncertain. The V gene's germline CDR1 is SGHTA and CDR2 FQGTGA. V shed 7 bases and J shed 2 bases, with 11 bases lying between them. This CDR3 spans 14 amino acids. The chain's CDR3 is CASTVQSNTGELFF. In DNA, the CDR3 is TGTGCCAGCACTGTACAGAGCAACACCGGGGAGCTGTTTTTT.

This chain links TRBV19 with TRBJ2-7; TRBD1 is a possible D gene (6 bases). Germline CDR1 reads LNHDA; CDR2 reads SQIVND (reference sequence). Trimming took 4 bases from V and 3 from J, leaving 13 bases between them. The CDR3 contains 14 residues. As DNA, the CDR3 is TGTGCCAGTAGTACTACAGGGCGATTCTACGAGCAGTACTTC. Residues: CASSTTGRFYEQYF.